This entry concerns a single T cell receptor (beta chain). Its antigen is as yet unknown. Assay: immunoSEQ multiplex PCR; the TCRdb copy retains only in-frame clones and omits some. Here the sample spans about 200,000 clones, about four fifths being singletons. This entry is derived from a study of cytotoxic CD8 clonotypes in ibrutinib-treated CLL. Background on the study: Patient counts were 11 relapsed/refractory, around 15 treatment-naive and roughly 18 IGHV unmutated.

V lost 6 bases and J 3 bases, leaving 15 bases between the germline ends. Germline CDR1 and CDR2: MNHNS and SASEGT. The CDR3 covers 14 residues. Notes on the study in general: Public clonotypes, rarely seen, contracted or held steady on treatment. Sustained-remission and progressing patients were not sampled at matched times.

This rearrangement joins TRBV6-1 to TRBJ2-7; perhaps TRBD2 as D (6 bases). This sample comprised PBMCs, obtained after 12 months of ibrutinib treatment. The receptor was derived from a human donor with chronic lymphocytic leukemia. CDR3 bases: TGTGCCAGCAGACTAGCTAGCGCGGTCTACGAGCAGTACTTC. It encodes CASRLASAVYEQYF.